This T cell receptor (beta chain) emerged from a study of CD8 T cells in Susac syndrome. About the study: Patients with Susac syndrome had blood drawn and were at that point therapy-naive, on corticosteroids, or on intravenous immunoglobulin alone.

With random hexamers, roughly 0.45 to 1 ug RNA was reverse transcribed. The immunoSEQ assay covered 54 Vbeta and 13 Jbeta segments for CDR3. TCRdb called the immunoSEQ multiplex PCR reads again in MiXCR, with one record for every CDR3 protein. The sample consists of about 120,000 distinct CDR3 sequences, just over 95% of them appearing once. Recently defined diagnostic criteria classed the Susac syndrome patients as definite or probable. General observations from the study: As the study acknowledged, the number of individuals who were part of its TCR sequencing and HLA analysis was relatively small.

Notes on this clonotype: Its antigen is undetermined.

This CDR3 has 16 residues. In germline, CDR1 is SGHRS, CDR2 YFSETQ. V lost 1 base, J lost 2 bases, and 6 bases stayed unmatched. This sequence joins TRBV5-1 and TRBJ2-7, with 10 bases aligning to TRBD1. This receptor was identified in a human donor with Susac syndrome. The sequencing input was CD4+ T cells from PBMCs. This chain's CDR3 is CASSLPGQGGTYEQYF. The DNA for the CDR3 is TGCGCCAGCAGCTTGCCTGGACAGGGGGGGACCTACGAGCAGTACTTC.